The 26 T cell receptor beta chains reported below all come from one sample, sequenced in a study of T-cell reconstitution after alpha-beta-depleted transplantation in children. A library of TCRbeta sequences, prepared with unique molecular identifiers, was generated. A single record per CDR3 protein comes from TCRdb applying MiXCR to the PCR reads. This repertoire shows 480,000 or so distinct CDR3 sequences, about 10% found once; its top ten account for about 2.1%. The specimen was PBMCs, collected before TCRalphabeta/CD19-depleted stem cell transplant. The source of these receptors is a child aged 2-15 years with inherited bone marrow failure, due to receive a stem cell transplant.

This clonotype has at least ten counts. J is TRBJ2-5 and V is TRBV9; D is undetermined. The V and J ends lost 3 bases and 1 base respectively, with 7 bases between them. This CDR3 contains 13 residues. Germline loops: CDR1 SGDLS, CDR2 YYNGEE. The chain's CDR3 is CASSAFAQETQYF. The CDR3 coding sequence is TGTGCCAGCAGCGCCTTTGCCCAAGAGACCCAGTACTTC.

This clonotype came up many times. CDR3 nucleotides: TGTGCCAGCCGGCCTTCTGGGGCCAACGTCCTGACTTTC. This sequence encodes CASRPSGANVLTF. The chain is built from TRBV14 and TRBJ2-6; no definite D call. CDR1 and CDR2 from the germline V gene are SGHDN and FVKESK. The ends were cut back, 8 bases at V and 1 base at J, with 6 bases in the middle. This CDR3 is 13 amino acids long.

This clonotype was seen only a few times. This chain connects TRBV20-1 to TRBJ2-7, with unresolved D. Trimming took off 3 bases at V and 9 bases at J, with 18 bases between the two ends. The CDR3 has 13 residues. The germline gives CDR1 DFQATT, CDR2 SNEGSKA (reference sequence). The CDR3 loop reads CSASFGHNFGQYF. The CDR3 bases are TGCAGTGCTAGTTTCGGGCATAACTTTGGGCAGTACTTC.

This clonotype was recorded at least ten times. The chain combines TRBV27 with TRBJ2-3; D is uncertain. The CDR3 sequence is 14 residues long. Trimming removed 6 bases at V and 0 bases at J, with 10 bases between. Per the germline V gene, CDR1 is MNHEY and CDR2 is SMNVEV (reference sequence). For the CDR3, the DNA is TGTGCCAGCAGGGACGAGATTAGCACAGATACGCAGTATTTT. It translates to CASRDEISTDTQYF.

The table lists this clonotype with many counts. This chain links TRBV14 with TRBJ1-2, with D tentatively TRBD1 (6 bases). CDR3 length: 15 amino acids. Germline loops: CDR1 SGHDN, CDR2 FVKESK. V was shortened by 4 bases and J by 3 bases, with 15 bases between the two germline ends. The CDR3 DNA reads TGTGCCAGCAGCCGGGACATCACCTTCTACTATGGCTACACCTTC. Its translation: CASSRDITFYYGYTF.

V is TRBV12-1 and J is TRBJ2-1; the tabulated D call, TRBD2, remains unverified against the DNA. TRBV12-1 is a pseudogene. The CDR3 runs to 16 residues. CDR3 sequence reads: CASSFRTSHSYNEQFF. The DNA for the CDR3 is TGTGCCAGCAGCTTTAGGACTAGCCACTCCTACAATGAGCAGTTCTTC.

This clonotype was found many times. V and J are TRBV20-1 and TRBJ2-7, with 10 bases identical to TRBD1. In germline, CDR1 is DFQATT, CDR2 SNEGSKA (reference sequence). The V and J ends lost 3 bases and 4 bases, in that order; junction bases with no gene match: 6. The CDR3 covers 14 residues. The CDR3, as DNA: TGCAGTGCTAGTCCGACAGGGGGCAGGTACGAGCAGTACTTC. Amino acids: CSASPTGGRYEQYF.

This clonotype was observed at least ten times. The chain links TRBV29-1 to TRBJ2-1; D call uncertain. There are 11 residues in the CDR3. Germline CDR1 and CDR2: SQVTM and ANQGSEA. The V and J ends lost 2 bases and 13 bases respectively, with 12 bases between them. This CDR3 is CSVESLIVQFF. DNA for the CDR3: TGCAGCGTTGAATCTCTGATAGTACAGTTCTTC.

This clonotype was counted a few times. The chain links TRBV9 to TRBJ2-7; TRBD2 is a possible D gene (7 bases). V lost 0 bases and J lost 2, with 9 bases in between. The CDR3 extends over 14 amino acids. Germline CDR1 is SGDLS and CDR2 is YYNGEE. The CDR3 DNA reads TGTGCCAGCAGCGTAGAGGGGGGGGCCTACGAGCAGTACTTC. This gives the protein CASSVEGGAYEQYF. Drawing the rest from reference TRBV9 and TRBJ2-7, the complete variable domain is DSGVTQTPKHLITATGQRVTLRCSPRSGDLSVYWYQQSLDQGLQFLIQYYNGEERAKGNILERFSAQQFPDLHSELNLSSLELGDSALYFCASSVEGGAYEQYFGPGTRLTVT.

The chain uses TRBV12-3 or TRBV12-4 and TRBJ2-1; 9 bases agree with TRBD2. This CDR3 has 15 amino acids. With V trimmed by 7 bases and J by 8 bases, 12 bases remained unmatched. CDR3 amino acids: CASTSGREGIDEQFF. CDR3 coding DNA: TGTGCCAGCACCTCGGGGCGGGAGGGCATCGATGAGCAGTTCTTC.

This clonotype appeared a few times. This rearrangement joins TRBV10-1 to TRBJ2-4; maybe TRBD1 (5 bases). Germline lookup yields CDR1 WNHNN and CDR2 SYGVQD (reference sequence). Deletions cut 4 bases from V and 3 bases from J, with 10 bases between. The CDR3 is 14 residues long. The DNA of the CDR3 is TGCGCCAGCAGTGTCCAGGGTTACAAAAACATTCAGTACTTC. It yields the protein CASSVQGYKNIQYF.

Many counts were recorded for this clonotype. The chain employs TRBV20-1 and TRBJ2-2; 11 positions agree with TRBD2. Germline V gives CDR1 DFQATT, CDR2 SNEGSKA (reference sequence). The CDR3 loop spans 14 amino acids. The V segment lost 5 bases and the J segment 7 bases; nucleotides outside the gene matches: 6. The CDR3 DNA sequence: TGCAGTGCTGCTCGACTAGCGGGAATCGGGGAGCTGTTTTTT. As protein: CSAARLAGIGELFF.

This clonotype was detected ten times or more. This chain uses TRBV28 with TRBJ2-5; either TRBD1 or TRBD2 may fit D (7 bases each). V lost 3 bases and J 2 bases, leaving 13 bases between the germline ends. This CDR3 comprises 15 residues. Germline V gives CDR1 MDHEN, CDR2 SYDVKM. The CDR3 sequence: CASSFPRGGQETQYF. As DNA, the CDR3 is TGTGCCAGCAGTTTCCCCAGGGGGGGGCAAGAGACCCAGTACTTC. The full variable domain, its missing parts supplied by reference TRBV28 and TRBJ2-5, is DVKVTQSSRYLVKRTGEKVFLECVQDMDHENMFWYRQDPGLGLRLIYFSYDVKMKEKGDIPEGYSVSREKKERFSLILESASTNQTSMYLCASSFPRGGQETQYFGPGTRLLVL.

The CDR3 here is CASSLVGLAGRLENEQFF. The CDR3 region has the DNA TGTGCCAGCAGCTTGGTGGGGCTAGCGGGACGGCTGGAAAATGAGCAGTTCTTC. V usage is TRBV5-5 and J usage is TRBJ2-1; TRBD2 matches at 9 bases. The germline V gene encodes CDR1 SGHKS and CDR2 YYEKEE (reference sequence). The CDR3 totals 18 residues. J was trimmed by 7 bases and V by 0 bases; bases with no gene match: 14.

This clonotype has a count of ten or more. The rearrangement links TRBV12-3 or TRBV12-4 to TRBJ1-1; D unclear. Trimming shortened V by 5 bases and J by 2 bases, and 12 bases separated the two germline ends. CDR3 size: 14 residues. The CDR3 bases are TGTGCCAGCAGTCCGCGCAACGGTAACACTGAAGCTTTCTTT. Translated: CASSPRNGNTEAFF.

In this sample, this clonotype turned up a few times. This rearrangement joins TRBV25-1 to TRBJ1-2; 8 bases fit TRBD1. Germline V gene lookup returns CDR1 MGHDK and CDR2 SYGVNS. CDR3 size: 15 residues. V trimming: 5 bases; J trimming: 5 bases; junction bases outside the gene matches: 10. The CDR3 sequence: CASSQSTGAPYGYTF. CDR3 bases: TGTGCCAGCAGTCAATCGACAGGGGCGCCTTATGGCTACACCTTC.

The V gene is TRBV7-2, the J gene TRBJ2-6, with 9 positions matching TRBD2. From germline, CDR1 is SGHTA and CDR2 FQGNSA. There are 17 residues in the CDR3. J was trimmed by 3 bases and V by 6 bases; bases with no gene match: 9. The CDR3 DNA sequence: TGTGCCAGCAGTGAGAGAGCGGGAGGAGATGGGGCCAACGTCCTGACTTTC. It translates to CASSERAGGDGANVLTF.

In its sample, this clonotype was seen many times. The chain is built from TRBV20-1 and TRBJ2-7; no reliable D call. V was pared by 5 bases and J by 2 bases, with 7 bases between. The length of the CDR3 is 11 residues. Per the germline V gene, CDR1 is DFQATT and CDR2 is SNEGSKA (reference sequence). This chain's CDR3 is CSARFAYEQYF. DNA of the CDR3: TGCAGTGCTCGTTTTGCCTACGAGCAGTACTTC.

This clonotype came up many times. J is TRBJ2-3 and V is TRBV20-1; D ambiguous. There are 11 residues in the CDR3. From germline, CDR1 is DFQATT and CDR2 SNEGSKA (reference sequence). Trimming left V 0 bases short and J 6 bases short, with 4 bases between. This CDR3 is CSARDADTQYF. DNA for the CDR3: TGCAGTGCTAGAGACGCCGATACGCAGTATTTT.

This clonotype has ten or more counts. This chain links TRBV15 with TRBJ2-7; TRBD2 agrees at 9 bases. There are 16 residues in the CDR3. The trim removed 3 bases at V and 1 base at J, leaving 7 bases unmatched. Germline assignment: CDR1 LNHNV and CDR2 YYDKDF (reference sequence). The CDR3 DNA is TGTGCCACCAGCAGTAGCGGGAGTACGAGTTCCTACGAGCAGTACTTC. It translates to CATSSSGSTSSYEQYF.

This clonotype has a handful of counts. Here the CDR3 reads CASRTAGFSYNEQFF. The CDR3 nucleotides read TGTGCCAGCAGAACAGCGGGGTTCTCCTACAATGAGCAGTTCTTC. This rearrangement joins TRBV28 to TRBJ2-1; 7 bases line up with TRBD2. CDR1 and CDR2 (germline): MDHEN, SYDVKM. V gave up 6 bases and J gave up 0 bases; unmatched junction bases: 5. This CDR3 region has 15 residues.

CDR3 in amino acids: CATSNTWRNEQFF. The CDR3 DNA is TGTGCCACCAGCAACACGTGGAGAAATGAGCAGTTCTTC. The rearrangement links TRBV15 to TRBJ2-1; no reliable D call. CDR3 size: 13 residues. V dropped 4 bases and J dropped 7 bases, with 11 bases sitting between them. From germline, CDR1 is LNHNV and CDR2 YYDKDF (reference sequence).

V usage is TRBV5-4 and J usage is TRBJ2-5, with 9 bases aligning to TRBD1. The CDR3 loop spans 15 amino acids. Trimming took 4 bases from V and 1 from J; bases not matched to a gene: 5. The germline gives CDR1 SGHNT, CDR2 YYREEE (reference sequence). This CDR3 reads CASSQLDRGQETQYF. Here the CDR3 DNA reads TGTGCCAGCAGCCAGCTGGACAGGGGCCAAGAGACCCAGTACTTC.

The table lists this clonotype with many counts. V and J are TRBV29-1 and TRBJ2-1; D perhaps matches TRBD1 (6 bases). Germline V gene lookup returns CDR1 SQVTM and CDR2 ANQGSEA. V dropped 2 bases and J dropped 15 bases, with 17 bases sitting between them. The CDR3 runs 12 residues. The CDR3 DNA follows: TGCAGCGTTGAAAGGGTTCACAGGGAACCGTTCTTC. It is translated as CSVERVHREPFF.

This clonotype was seen many times. The J gene is TRBJ2-7, the V gene TRBV15; 11 bases agree with TRBD2. The germline V gene encodes CDR1 LNHNV and CDR2 YYDKDF (reference sequence). The V and J ends lost 0 bases and 4 bases, in that order; junction bases with no gene match: 8. The CDR3 contains 17 residues. CDR3 loop: CATSRDPQLAGVYEQYF. CDR3 nucleotide sequence: TGTGCCACCAGCAGAGATCCCCAACTAGCGGGGGTATACGAGCAGTACTTC.

This clonotype was recorded at least ten times. The V and J genes are TRBV29-1 and TRBJ2-7, with a tentative D call TRBD2 (5 bases). Between the trimmed V and J ends, which lost 5 bases and 1 base, there was a span of 9 bases. This CDR3 region has 12 residues. CDR1 and CDR2 (germline): SQVTM, ANQGSEA. The CDR3 nucleotides read TGCAGCGTTATACGGGGTTCCTACGAGCAGTACTTC. Its protein is CSVIRGSYEQYF.